This entry is about one T cell receptor beta chain. Its antigen is currently not known. Nothing much larger sits one base from this clone, and base qualities are not available. This record comes from a study of shared clonotypes between healthy human individuals (dated by TCRdb to about 2020). For the study in its entirety: The cohort included three men and a couple of women between 18 and 49 years of age. For each donor, CD4 naive and CD4 memory were each given three plates, CD8 naive was given two plates, and CD8 memory was given one plate. Libraries were prepared and TCR repertoires were sequenced by different laboratories using diverse techniques, in order to increase sequencing depth and limit assay-specific biases. Blood TCR repertoires of about five healthy adults were deeply sequenced to estimate repertoire size and the extent of clonotype sharing between individuals. Per donor, leukapheresis produced somewhere between about 0.9 and 10 billion PBMCs. Overall study outcomes, separate from this receptor: About 5% of naive CD4, 3.5% of naive CD8, around 2.3% of memory CD4, and 0.35% to 0.4% of memory CD8 clonotypes were shared across several donors. Because the study included only a small number of donors, the genetic and exposure-history diversity represented was limited. Pairwise subsampling indicated that sequencing depth was expected to affect the degree of clonotype sharing among donors. Naive subsets generally had larger estimated clonotype richness than memory subsets did. Even with the large sequencing depth, rarefaction of the sorted-subset datasets indicated that sequencing was incomplete. Only blood was sampled, and tissue TCR repertoires likely differ from those in blood. Compared with non-shared clonotypes, clonotypes shared by all four sorted-subset donors had higher generation probabilities.

The CDR3 spans 15 residues, from the cysteine through the phenylalanine. CDR3 DNA only is kept here, 45 bases in frame from base 1. V loses 4 bases at its end and J loses 1 base; junction bases beyond the gene matches: 5. The germline V gene supplies CDR1 SGHRS and CDR2 YFSETQ. Donors were healthy HIV-negative adults with no recently reported acute infections or vaccinations. Every donor was a Caucasian adult living in Nashville, Tennessee, USA. CD4+ T cells were enriched by magnetic negative selection; naive cells were then positively selected on CD45RA, and the negative fraction formed the memory subset. Blood was collected by leukapheresis, and PBMCs were isolated by Ficoll-Histopaque density gradient centrifugation and then cryopreserved in liquid nitrogen vapor phase. Analytical flow cytometry was used to check the purity and quantity of each magnetically sorted T cell population. From each sorted fraction, genomic DNA was isolated and quantified by UV absorbance on a Nanodrop 2000c.

Using the deep immunoSEQ assay, multiplex PCR amplified TCR CDR3 regions from genomic DNA. Extracted genomic DNA from each cell subset was distributed evenly across all wells of several immunoSEQ 96-well plates, and each plate was treated as a replicate. For sorted subsets, each replicate PCR was loaded with approximately 190 ng genomic DNA, equivalent to some 31,000 T cell genomes. Purified libraries were quantified with a Qubit 3.0 fluorometer, sized on a Bioanalyzer 2100, and re-quantified with the KAPA Library Quantification kit. Each immunoSEQ 96-well plate was sequenced on its own single-read 150-cycle Illumina NextSeq 550 flow cell. Under the source paper's analysis protocol: The immunoSEQ output contained only junctional sequences without quality scores, so filtering could not match that applied to full-length reads. To assign V/J genes and CDR3, sequences were annotated against IMGT germline references using PyIR, a Python wrapper for IgBLAST v1.9. Reads were filtered out if the reads had weak V/J assignments (E-value above 1e-6), no CDR3, stop codons, out-of-frame junctions, or ambiguous translated residues. A V3J clonotype was defined by an identical inferred V gene, J gene, and CDR3 amino acid sequence. Percentage overlap between repertoires was calculated by dividing the number of shared unique clonotypes by the size of the smaller repertoire. Richness of each repertoire was evaluated using RTK rarefaction, the Chao1 estimator, and Recon v2.1 estimates of unobserved clonotypes. For all TCRbeta clonotypes obtained by the gDNA method from four donors, generation probabilities were computed with OLGA. This immuneACCESS table, as held by TCRdb, lists in-frame sequences with V and J called but not all clones. Of the missing ones, under half trace to an unresolved V gene in checked studies; the others have no known cause. V and J calls plus clone size are reproduced from that table; the DNA served to infer D and trimming. A total of roughly 2.5 million clones appear in this sample, approximately 92% of them only once. Roughly 0.15% of the sample rests with the top ten.

Source material: naive CD4+ T cells sorted from blood. This specimen's cell subset or site label, interpreted: CD45RA+ positively selected. The sequence links TRBV5-1 to TRBJ1-1, with 9 central nucleotides matching TRBD1. This clonotype was sampled from a man younger than 35 in good health. The sequence in DNA is TGCGCCAGCAGCCCCGGGACAGGGAAGAACACTGAAGCTTTCTTT. This gives the protein CASSPGTGKNTEAFF.